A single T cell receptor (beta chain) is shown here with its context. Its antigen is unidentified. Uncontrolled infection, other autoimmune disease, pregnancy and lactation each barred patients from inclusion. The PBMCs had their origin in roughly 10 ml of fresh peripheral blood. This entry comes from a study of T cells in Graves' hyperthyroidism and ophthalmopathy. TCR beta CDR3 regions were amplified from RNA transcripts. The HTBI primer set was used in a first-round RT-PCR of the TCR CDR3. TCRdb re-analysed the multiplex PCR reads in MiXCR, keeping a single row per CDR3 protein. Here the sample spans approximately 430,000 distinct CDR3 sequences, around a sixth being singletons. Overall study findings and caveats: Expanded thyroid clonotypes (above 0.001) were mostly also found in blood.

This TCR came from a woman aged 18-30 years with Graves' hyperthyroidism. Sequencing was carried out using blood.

CDR3 sequence reads: CASSLRAAVYSGANVLTF. The CDR3 DNA reads as TGTGCCAGCAGCTTGAGGGCAGCCGTATATTCTGGGGCCAACGTCCTGACTTTC. The gene calls are TRBV7-9 and TRBJ2-6, with D perhaps TRBD2 (5 bases). CDR3 length equals 18 residues. The V gene lost 3 bases and the J gene lost 1 base, with 16 bases spanning the gap. Germline V lookup: CDR1 SEHNR, CDR2 FQNEAQ (reference sequence).